This is a list of T cell receptor beta chains from one sample in a study of blood T cell repertoires in COVID-19. Sequencing was performed with immunoSEQ multiplex PCR; in TCRdb, only in-frame clones are kept and a portion is missing. The data hold some 110,000 clones, with 81% observed a single time. Sequenced material: peripheral blood. The receptors were sampled from a woman aged 65 to 85 with acute or convalescent COVID-19. CDR3s include the opening cysteine and the closing phenylalanine or tryptophan. The D gene is left open where the match is weak. Not every row has a clone size; where given, it reads once, few, many or a size class.

j_call d_call v_call clone_size cdr3_nt cdr3_aa
TRBJ2-7 NA TRBV6-5 NA TGTGCCAGCAGCCGGACAGTATACTACGAGCAGTACTTC CASSRTVYYEQYF
TRBJ2-7 NA TRBV10-1 few TGCGCCAGCAGTCTTGACACGAACTACGAGCAGTACTTC CASSLDTNYEQYF
TRBJ1-5 NA TRBV30 few TGTGCCTGGAGTGCCGTGCGGGGGCCTTATAGCAATCAGCCCCAGCATTTT CAWSAVRGPYSNQPQHF
TRBJ2-1 NA TRBV10-1 many TGCGCCAGCAGTGATAATAATGAGCAGTTCTTC CASSDNNEQFF
TRBJ2-2 TRBD2 TRBV30 NA TGTGCCTGGAGTGTACTAGCGGGGGGTTACACCGGGGAGCTGTTTTTT CAWSVLAGGYTGELFF
TRBJ2-1 TRBD2 TRBV5-1 NA TGCGCCAGCAGCTTACCGGTAGCGGGGGAGTTGGATGAGCAGTTCTTC CASSLPVAGELDEQFF
TRBJ1-2 TRBD1 TRBV27 NA TGTGCCAGCAGTTCCCACAGGGGGCTCGGCTACACCTTC CASSSHRGLGYTF
TRBJ2-1 TRBD2 TRBV7-7 NA TGTGCTAGCAGCCCGGGACTAGCGGCAAACGACAATGAGCAGTTCTTC CASSPGLAANDNEQFF
TRBJ1-6 TRBD1 TRBV27 NA TGTGCCAGCAGTCCCCGACAGGGGGATAATTCACCCCTCCACTTT CASSPRQGDNSPLHF
TRBJ2-3 NA TRBV5-1 NA TGCGCCAGCAGTGGACTAAACACAGATACGCAGTATTTT CASSGLNTDTQYF
TRBJ1-1 NA TRBV9 NA TGTGCCAGCAGCGCTCAACCGACAGCGATACCGATGAACACTGAAGCTTTCTTT CASSAQPTAIPMNTEAFF
TRBJ1-4 TRBD1 TRBV11-2 NA TGTGCCAGCAGCCTACAGGGGATGCCTAATGAAAAACTGTTTTTT CASSLQGMPNEKLFF
TRBJ2-1 NA TRBV3-1/TRBV3-2 NA TGTGCCAGCAGCCAAGTTGACGGGAGCCGTTACAATGAGCAGTTCTTC CASSQVDGSRYNEQFF
TRBJ2-1 NA TRBV6-1 NA TGTGCCAGCAGTGAACAAGGAGGGTTCCGGATCTTC CASSEQGGFRIF
TRBJ1-5 TRBD1 TRBV10-3 NA TGTGCCATCAGGGGGGACAGGGATCAGCCCCAGCATTTT CAIRGDRDQPQHF
TRBJ1-1 NA TRBV9 NA TGTGCCAGCAGCGTAGCGGCAGGGCGGTACACTGAAGCTTTCTTT CASSVAAGRYTEAFF
TRBJ1-2 NA TRBV18 few TGTGCCAGCTCACCACCTACAGGGCAAGGCTACACCTTC CASSPPTGQGYTF
TRBJ1-2 NA TRBV7-2 NA TGTGCCAGCAGCTTAGGTTGGTCCGGCTATGGCTACACCTTC CASSLGWSGYGYTF
TRBJ1-2 NA TRBV18 once TGTGCCAGCTCACCACCTTCAGGGGTTGGCTACACCTTC CASSPPSGVGYTF
TRBJ2-2 NA TRBV4-3 NA TGCGCCAGCAGCCATTGGGGGCGGTTTACCGGGGAGCTGTTTTTT CASSHWGRFTGELFF
TRBJ2-1 NA TRBV5-1 NA TGCGCCAGCAGCTTGGGTCCGTCGGGGATGTCCTACAATGAGCAGTTCTTC CASSLGPSGMSYNEQFF
TRBJ2-1 NA TRBV6-2/TRBV6-3 NA TGTGCCAGCAGTTACCTGGCGGGTAACAATGAGCAGTTCTTC CASSYLAGNNEQFF
TRBJ2-3 NA TRBV6-5 few TGTGCCAGCAGTTACTACATTTCGGATACGCAGTATTTT CASSYYISDTQYF
TRBJ2-5 NA TRBV10-3 NA TGTGCCATCAGTGAGGGCAGGGAAGAGACCCAGTACTTC CAISEGREETQYF
TRBJ1-5 TRBD1 TRBV2 NA TGTGCCAGCTTACAGGGGGTTGGTCAGCCCCAGCATTTT CASLQGVGQPQHF
TRBJ2-5 NA TRBV7-8 once TGTGCCAGCAGCCCCACCCTGGGCACCCAAGAGACCCAGTACTTC CASSPTLGTQETQYF
TRBJ1-1 TRBD1 TRBV4-2 NA TGTGCCAGCAGCGTCCGGGACAGGGGGCACACTGAAGCTTTCTTT CASSVRDRGHTEAFF
TRBJ1-2 NA TRBV28 few TGTGCCAGCAGTTTAGCCGGGACTCCCACCGAAGGCTACACCTTC CASSLAGTPTEGYTF
TRBJ1-2 NA TRBV5-6 once TGTGCCAGCAGCTTGGACAGGAGGGTTAACTATGGCTACACCTTC CASSLDRRVNYGYTF
TRBJ1-5 NA TRBV6-5 NA TGTGCCAGCAGGAAGGGAGGCAATCAGCCCCAGCATTTT CASRKGGNQPQHF
TRBJ2-2 NA TRBV19 NA TGTGCCAGTATCGACCAGGGCTGGGCCGGGGAGCTGTTTTTT CASIDQGWAGELFF
TRBJ1-6 NA TRBV4-3 NA TGCGCCAGCAGCCAAGACCGTGAGTCGAGTTCACCCCTCCACTTT CASSQDRESSSPLHF
TRBJ1-2 NA TRBV21-1 NA TGTGCCAGCAGCAAAGGCCCGATTCCTGACAGGGGAGGGTTTTACTATGGCTACACCTTC CASSKGPIPDRGGFYYGYTF
TRBJ1-1 NA TRBV7-9 NA TGTGCCAGCAGCTTAGTAGCGGGTCGTGACACTGAAGCTTTCTTT CASSLVAGRDTEAFF
TRBJ1-1 NA TRBV3-1/TRBV3-2 NA TGTGCCAGCAGCCTACACAGGGACACGAACTTTGGAGCTTTCTTT CASSLHRDTNFGAFF
TRBJ2-1 TRBD2 TRBV9 NA TGTGCCAGCAGCGTGGGACTAGCATTTGAGCAGTTCTTC CASSVGLAFEQFF
TRBJ1-1 NA TRBV30 NA TGTGCCTGGAGTGAGAGAGCCGACACTGAAGCTTTCTTT CAWSERADTEAFF
TRBJ1-5 TRBD1 TRBV19 NA TGTGCCAGTAGTATAAGTACAGGGGGCCAGCCCCAGCATTTT CASSISTGGQPQHF
TRBJ1-1 NA TRBV7-8 NA TGTGCCAGCAGCTTAACAGCAGGTGAAGCTTTCTTT CASSLTAGEAFF
TRBJ1-2 TRBD1 TRBV6-5 NA TGTGCCAGCAGGACAAACAGGGGTGGGAACTATGGCTACACCTTC CASRTNRGGNYGYTF
TRBJ1-3 NA TRBV30 NA TGTGCCTGGAGTTATAACGGCCTAGGGGGCTCTGGAAACACCATATATTTT CAWSYNGLGGSGNTIYF
TRBJ1-2 NA TRBV4-1 NA TGCGCCAGCAGCCAAGATCGGTGGGGCGGTGGCTACACCTTC CASSQDRWGGGYTF
TRBJ2-1 TRBD2 TRBV6-5 NA TGTGCCAGCAGTTACAAGATACGGGGGGCCTACAATGAGCAGTTCTTC CASSYKIRGAYNEQFF
TRBJ2-2 NA TRBV25-1 NA TGTGCCAGCAGTGAAATGGGGAGCCCTCCTAACACCGGGGAGCTGTTTTTT CASSEMGSPPNTGELFF